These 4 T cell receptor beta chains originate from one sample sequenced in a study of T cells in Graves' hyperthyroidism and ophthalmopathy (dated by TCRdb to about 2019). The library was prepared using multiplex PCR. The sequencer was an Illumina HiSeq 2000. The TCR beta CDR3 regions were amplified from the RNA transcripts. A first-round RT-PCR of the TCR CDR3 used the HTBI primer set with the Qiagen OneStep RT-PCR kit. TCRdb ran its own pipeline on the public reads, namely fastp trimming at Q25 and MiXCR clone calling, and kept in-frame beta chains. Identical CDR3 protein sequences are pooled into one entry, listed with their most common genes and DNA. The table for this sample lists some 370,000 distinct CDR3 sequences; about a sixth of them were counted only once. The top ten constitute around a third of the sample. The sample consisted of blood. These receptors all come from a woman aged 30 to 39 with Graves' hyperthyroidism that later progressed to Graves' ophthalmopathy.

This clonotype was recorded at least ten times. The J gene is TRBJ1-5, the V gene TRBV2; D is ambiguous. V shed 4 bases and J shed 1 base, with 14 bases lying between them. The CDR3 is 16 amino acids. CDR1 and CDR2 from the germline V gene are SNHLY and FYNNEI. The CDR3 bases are TGTGCCAGCAGTGGCGTCGGAAGCCAAAGCAATCAGCCCCAGCATTTT. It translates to CASSGVGSQSNQPQHF.

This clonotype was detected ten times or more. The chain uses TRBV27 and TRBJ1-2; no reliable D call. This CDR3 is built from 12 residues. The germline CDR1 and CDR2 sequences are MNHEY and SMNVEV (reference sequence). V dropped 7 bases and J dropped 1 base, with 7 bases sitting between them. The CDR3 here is CASKTFNYGYTF. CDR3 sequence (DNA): TGTGCCAGCAAAACCTTTAACTATGGCTACACCTTC.

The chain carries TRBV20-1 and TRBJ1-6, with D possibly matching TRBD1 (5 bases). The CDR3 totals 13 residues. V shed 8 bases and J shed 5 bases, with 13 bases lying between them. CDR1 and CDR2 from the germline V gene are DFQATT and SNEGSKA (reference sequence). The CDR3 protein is CSCRDGNNSPLHF. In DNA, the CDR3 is TGCAGTTGTAGGGACGGAAATAATTCACCCCTCCACTTT.

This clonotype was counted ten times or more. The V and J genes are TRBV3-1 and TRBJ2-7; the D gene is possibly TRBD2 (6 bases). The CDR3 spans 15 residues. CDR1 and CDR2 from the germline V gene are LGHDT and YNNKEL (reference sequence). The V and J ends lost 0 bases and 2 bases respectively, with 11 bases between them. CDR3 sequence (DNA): TGTGCCAGCAGCCAAGATGGCGGGACCCCCTACGAGCAGTACTTC. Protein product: CASSQDGGTPYEQYF.